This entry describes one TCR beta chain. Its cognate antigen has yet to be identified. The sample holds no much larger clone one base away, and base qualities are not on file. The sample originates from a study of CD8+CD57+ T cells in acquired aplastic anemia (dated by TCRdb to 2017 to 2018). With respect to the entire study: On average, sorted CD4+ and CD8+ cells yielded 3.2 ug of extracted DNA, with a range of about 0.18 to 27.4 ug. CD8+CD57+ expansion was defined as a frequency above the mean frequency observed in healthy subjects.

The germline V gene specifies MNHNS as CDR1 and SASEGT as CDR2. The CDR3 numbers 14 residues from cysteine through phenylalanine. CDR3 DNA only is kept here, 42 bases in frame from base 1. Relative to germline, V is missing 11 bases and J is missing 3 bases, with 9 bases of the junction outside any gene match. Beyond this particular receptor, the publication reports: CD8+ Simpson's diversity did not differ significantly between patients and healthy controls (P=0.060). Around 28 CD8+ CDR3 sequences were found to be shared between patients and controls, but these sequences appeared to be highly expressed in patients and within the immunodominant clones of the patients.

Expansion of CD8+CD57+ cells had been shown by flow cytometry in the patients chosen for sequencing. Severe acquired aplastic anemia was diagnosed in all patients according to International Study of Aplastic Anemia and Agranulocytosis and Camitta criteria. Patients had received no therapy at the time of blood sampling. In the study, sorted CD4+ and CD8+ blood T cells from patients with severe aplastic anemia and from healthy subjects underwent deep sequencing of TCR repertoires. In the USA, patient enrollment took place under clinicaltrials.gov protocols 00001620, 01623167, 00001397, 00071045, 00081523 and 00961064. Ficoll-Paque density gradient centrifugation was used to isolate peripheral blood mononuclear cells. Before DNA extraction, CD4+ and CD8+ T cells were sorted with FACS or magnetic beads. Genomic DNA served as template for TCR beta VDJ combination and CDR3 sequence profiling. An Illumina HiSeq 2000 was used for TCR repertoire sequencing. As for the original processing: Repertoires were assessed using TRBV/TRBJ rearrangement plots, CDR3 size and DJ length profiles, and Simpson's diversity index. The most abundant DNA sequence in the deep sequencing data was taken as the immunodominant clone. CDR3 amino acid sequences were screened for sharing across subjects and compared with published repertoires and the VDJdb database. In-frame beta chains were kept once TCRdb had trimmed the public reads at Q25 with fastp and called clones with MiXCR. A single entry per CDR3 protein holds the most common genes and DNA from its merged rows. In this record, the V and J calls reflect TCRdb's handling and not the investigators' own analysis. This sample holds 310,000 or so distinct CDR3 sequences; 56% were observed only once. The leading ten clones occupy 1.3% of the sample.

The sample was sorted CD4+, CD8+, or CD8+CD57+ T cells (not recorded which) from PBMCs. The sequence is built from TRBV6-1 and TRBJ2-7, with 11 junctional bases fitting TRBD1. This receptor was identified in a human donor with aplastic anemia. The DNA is TGTGCCGCGGAGGAAGGGACAGGGGGCTACGAGCAGTACTTC. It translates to CAAEEGTGGYEQYF.